Following are 19 T cell receptor beta chains from one sample sequenced in a study of OX40 agonist ivuxolimab in advanced cancers. Assay: immunoSEQ multiplex PCR; the TCRdb copy retains only in-frame clones and omits some. The sample includes 70,000 to 80,000 clones, around 83% seen only once; the top ten take roughly 15%. This specimen consisted of CD4+ or CD8+ T cells sorted from blood, obtained in a trial of the OX40 agonist ivuxolimab. Source of these receptors: an adult with an advanced solid tumor such as melanoma, head and neck, liver or kidney cancer.

This clone was observed a few times. The genes are TRBV29-1 and TRBJ1-1; D possibly corresponds to TRBD1 (6 bases). CDR1 and CDR2 (germline): SQVTM, ANQGSEA. The length of the CDR3 is 14 residues. Trimming took 3 bases from V and 5 from J, leaving 16 bases between them. The CDR3 sequence: CSVDFGGAGTEAFF. CDR3 in DNA: TGCAGCGTTGATTTTGGGGGCGCTGGTACTGAAGCTTTCTTT.

The chain is built from TRBV28 and TRBJ1-2; TRBD1 agrees at 7 bases. The germline V gene encodes CDR1 MDHEN and CDR2 SYDVKM. V trimming: 6 bases; J trimming: 2 bases; junction bases outside the gene matches: 3. The CDR3 spans 13 residues. In DNA, the CDR3 is TGTGCCAGCAGGTTACAGGGGAACTATGGCTACACCTTC. Translating gives CASRLQGNYGYTF.

This clone was detected a few times. The chain joins TRBV5-6 to TRBJ2-6, with TRBD1 matching 10 bases. J gave up 0 bases and V 4 bases, and 10 bases lay outside the gene matches. The CDR3 covers 19 residues. Germline V gives CDR1 SGHDT, CDR2 YYEEEE. CDR3 DNA: TGTGCCAGCAGCCCCGGGACAGGGGCTACAATCTCTGGGGCCAACGTCCTGACTTTC. Translating gives CASSPGTGATISGANVLTF.

This rearrangement joins TRBV7-9 to TRBJ2-1; TRBD1 might be the D (5 bases). V lost 6 bases to trimming and J lost 0 bases, with 24 bases between them. Germline V gives CDR1 SEHNR, CDR2 FQNEAQ (reference sequence). There are 19 residues in the CDR3. In nucleotides, the CDR3 is TGTGCCAGCAGACCCTACAGGTCCGGTAAATCAAGCTCCTACAATGAGCAGTTCTTC. This translates into CASRPYRSGKSSSYNEQFF.

The chain links TRBV5-1 to TRBJ2-6; maybe TRBD2 (5 bases). The germline CDR1 and CDR2 sequences are SGHRS and YFSETQ. The CDR3 loop spans 17 amino acids. Between the trimmed V and J ends, which lost 0 bases and 2 bases, there was a span of 12 bases. Written as DNA, the CDR3 is TGCGCCAGCAGCTTGGATAGAGGGTCCCCTGGGGCCAACGTCCTGACTTTC. Translated: CASSLDRGSPGANVLTF.

The genes are TRBV15 and TRBJ2-1; TRBD2 matches 10 bases. Unmatched junction bases numbered 6, after V lost 0 bases and J lost 7 bases. The germline gives CDR1 LNHNV, CDR2 YYDKDF (reference sequence). This CDR3 is built from 16 residues. For the CDR3, the DNA is TGTGCCACCAGCAGAGAAGGGACTAGCGCTCCTAATGAGCAGTTCTTC. It codes for CATSREGTSAPNEQFF.

The chain is built from TRBV5-1 and TRBJ2-7; 10 bases match TRBD2. CDR1 SGHRS and CDR2 YFSETQ come from the germline V gene. After removal of 4 bases from V and 5 bases from J, the junction contained 12 bases not matched to a gene. The CDR3 has 16 residues. The CDR3 nucleotides are TGCGCCAGCAGCCCGGGGGGGCTAGCGGGAGTCCACGAGCAGTACTTC. Residues: CASSPGGLAGVHEQYF.

The chain employs TRBV11-1 and TRBJ2-2, with D uncertain. The CDR3 has 14 amino acids. Trimming cost V 1 base and J 2 bases, with 5 bases left between them. CDR1 and CDR2 (germline): SGHAT, FQDESV (reference sequence). In DNA, the CDR3 is TGTGCCAGCAGCTTAGGAGGTAACACCGGGGAGCTGTTTTTT. Its translation: CASSLGGNTGELFF.

The rearrangement links TRBV6-1 to TRBJ1-1; 8 nucleotides agree with TRBD1. From germline, CDR1 is MNHNS and CDR2 SASEGT. CDR3 length: 17 residues. Trimming cost V 4 bases and J 3 bases; bases outside gene matches: 13. The CDR3 nucleotides read TGTGCCAGCAGTGCCCCGGACAGGGTTTATAGAGACACTGAAGCTTTCTTT. This sequence encodes CASSAPDRVYRDTEAFF.

The chain uses TRBV7-9 and TRBJ2-3, with D maybe TRBD2 (5 bases). Germline CDR1 and CDR2: SEHNR and FQNEAQ (reference sequence). V lost 8 bases and J lost 1, with 22 bases in between. The CDR3 length is 17 residues. The chain's CDR3 is CASSTLVGAAGTDTQYF. CDR3 sequence (DNA): TGTGCCAGCTCAACGTTGGTGGGAGCTGCGGGCACAGATACGCAGTATTTT.

The CDR3 is CASSTLGQGDGYTF. The DNA of the CDR3 is TGTGCCAGCAGTACCCTAGGACAGGGAGATGGCTACACCTTC. The genes are TRBV2 and TRBJ1-2; TRBD1 aligns across 8 bases. The CDR3 loop spans 14 amino acids. Germline loops: CDR1 SNHLY, CDR2 FYNNEI. After removal of 5 bases from V and 6 bases from J, the junction contained 8 bases not matched to a gene.

This clone was observed a single time. The chain has TRBV5-4 and TRBJ2-7, with D possibly TRBD1 on 6 matching bases. There are 14 residues in the CDR3. Trimming removed 6 bases at V and 6 bases at J, with 19 bases between. CDR1 is SGHNT, CDR2 YYREEE, per germline (reference sequence). CDR3 amino acids: CASTRLSGQGEQYF. CDR3 coding DNA: TGTGCCAGCACCCGCTTATCGGGACAAGGCGAGCAGTACTTC.

This clone was seen once. The chain employs TRBV27 and TRBJ2-7; 8 bases are a match to TRBD2. V lost 4 bases to trimming and J lost 7 bases; unmatched junction nucleotides: 12. The CDR3 is 15 amino acids. From germline, CDR1 is MNHEY and CDR2 SMNVEV (reference sequence). The CDR3 is CASSSSGSVASEQYF. CDR3 DNA: TGTGCCAGCAGTTCGAGCGGGAGTGTCGCCTCTGAGCAGTACTTC.

The chain couples TRBV11-2 to TRBJ2-5; the D gene is possibly TRBD2 (6 bases). Trimming pared 3 bases from V and 4 bases from J, leaving 9 bases between. Germline V gives CDR1 SGHAT, CDR2 FQNNGV. The length of the CDR3 is 13 residues. The CDR3: CASSLGGAETQYF. The CDR3 DNA reads TGTGCCAGCAGCTTGGGGGGTGCAGAGACCCAGTACTTC.

About this clone: The junction shows a germline mismatch at one end, possibly a read error. The chain has TRBV7-7 and TRBJ2-1, with 14 bases that match TRBD2. From germline, CDR1 is SSHAT and CDR2 FNYEAQ (reference sequence). The CDR3 extends over 15 amino acids. Written as DNA, the CDR3 is TGTGCTAGCAGCGCGGGACTAGCGGGAGAAGATGAGCAGTTCTTC. It is translated as CASSAGLAGEDEQFF.

This clone was seen just once. CDR3 sequence reads: CASSPGGTSYQETQYF. The CDR3 DNA follows: TGTGCCAGCTCACCAGGAGGAACTAGTTACCAAGAGACCCAGTACTTC. This chain connects TRBV18 to TRBJ2-5; a weak D match, TRBD2 (5 bases). V was pared by 2 bases and J by 0 bases, with 13 bases between. Germline values: CDR1 KGHSH, CDR2 LQKENI. The CDR3 runs 16 residues.

The chain joins TRBV28 to TRBJ2-7; D might be TRBD2 (6 bases). CDR1 and CDR2 from the germline V gene are MDHEN and SYDVKM. The CDR3 runs 15 residues. Trimming stripped 7 bases from V and 3 bases from J, with 19 bases between. The CDR3 region has the DNA TGTGCCAGCACCTACGGGCCAGGGAGGAGCTACGAGCAGTACTTC. Translated: CASTYGPGRSYEQYF.

The V call is TRBV28, the J call TRBJ1-5, with D possibly matching TRBD1 (6 bases). Trimming pared 5 bases from V and 14 bases from J, leaving 19 bases between. In germline, CDR1 is MDHEN, CDR2 SYDVKM. The CDR3 contains 13 residues. The CDR3 reads CASSRPRDTSKHF. In DNA, the CDR3 is TGTGCCAGCAGTAGGCCCCGGGACACTAGCAAGCATTTT.

V and J are TRBV6-5 and TRBJ1-2; no definite D call. Trimming shortened V by 3 bases and J by 6 bases, and 14 bases separated the two germline ends. The V gene's germline CDR1 is MNHEY and CDR2 SVGAGI. This CDR3 contains 14 residues. The DNA for the CDR3 is TGTGCCAGCAGTTATAGCCAGGTCGGGGATGGCTACACCTTC. Encoded protein: CASSYSQVGDGYTF.